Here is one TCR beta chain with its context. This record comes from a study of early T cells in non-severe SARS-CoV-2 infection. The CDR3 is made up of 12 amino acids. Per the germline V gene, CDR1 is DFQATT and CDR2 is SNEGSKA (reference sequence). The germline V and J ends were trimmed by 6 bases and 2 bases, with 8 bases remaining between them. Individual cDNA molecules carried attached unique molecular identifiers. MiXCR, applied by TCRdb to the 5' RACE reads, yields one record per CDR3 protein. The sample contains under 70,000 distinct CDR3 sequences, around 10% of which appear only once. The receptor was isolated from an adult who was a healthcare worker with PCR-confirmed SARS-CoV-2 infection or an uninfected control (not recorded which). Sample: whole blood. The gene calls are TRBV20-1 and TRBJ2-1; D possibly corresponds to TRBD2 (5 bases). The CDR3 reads CSATGAYNEQFF. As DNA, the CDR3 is TGCAGTGCCACCGGGGCCTACAATGAGCAGTTCTTC.